Reported below is one TCR beta chain. The sample is drawn from a study of blood T cell repertoires in COVID-19. Some clones are missing from TCRdb's copy, which holds only in-frame ones; the method was immunoSEQ multiplex PCR. Here the sample spans about 160,000 clones, around four fifths being singletons. The sequenced sample consisted of peripheral blood. The sequence derives from a woman aged 55 to 70 with acute or convalescent COVID-19.

The CDR3 protein is CASSIPSGQGYPGRTEAFF. The CDR3 bases are TGTGCCAGCAGTATTCCGTCGGGACAGGGTTATCCCGGGAGGACTGAAGCTTTCTTT. V and J are TRBV28 and TRBJ1-1; TRBD1 aligns across 9 bases. Germline V lookup: CDR1 MDHEN, CDR2 SYDVKM. The CDR3 is made up of 19 amino acids. V lost 5 bases to trimming and J lost 5 bases; unmatched junction nucleotides: 21.